One sample yielded the 22 T cell receptor beta chains listed below, sequenced in a study of cytomegalovirus exposure and HLA in healthy donors. PCR involved 60 Vbeta and 13 Jbeta primers. The table came from immunoSEQ multiplex PCR; TCRdb's copy has only in-frame clones and leaves some out. Among roughly 74,000 clones listed, 60% to 85% were seen once. Sequenced: PBMCs. These receptor sequences come from a man aged 35 to 55 in good health and CMV-seronegative.

The chain has TRBV4-1 and TRBJ2-3, with a tentative D call TRBD2 (6 bases). Trimming stripped 0 bases from V and 3 bases from J, with 10 bases between. The CDR3 extends over 15 amino acids. The germline V gene encodes CDR1 MGHRA and CDR2 YSYEKL. In DNA form, the CDR3 reads TGCGCCAGCAGCCAAGAGACTAGATCTACAGATACGCAGTATTTT. Protein sequence: CASSQETRSTDTQYF.

The chain recombines TRBV5-1 with TRBJ1-1; 9 bases match TRBD1. V shed 4 bases, J shed 5 bases, and the junction held 12 bases outside the gene matches. This CDR3 spans 16 amino acids. Germline-derived CDR1 and CDR2 are SGHRS and YFSETQ. CDR3 loop: CASSGTGGGYSTEAFF. DNA for the CDR3: TGCGCCAGCAGCGGTACAGGGGGCGGGTACTCGACTGAAGCTTTCTTT.

A few counts support this clone. The chain recombines TRBV2 with TRBJ1-1; unclear D gene. This CDR3 comprises 15 residues. Deletions cut 3 bases from V and 0 bases from J, with 11 bases between. Germline V CDR1 and CDR2: SNHLY, FYNNEI. The CDR3 DNA reads as TGTGCCAGCAGTGACGATAACACCATGAACACTGAAGCTTTCTTT. Protein sequence: CASSDDNTMNTEAFF.

This chain joins TRBV25-1 and TRBJ1-4; D remains unclear. The V and J ends lost 5 bases and 5 bases respectively, with 6 bases between them. This CDR3 is built from 12 residues. Germline V lookup: CDR1 MGHDK, CDR2 SYGVNS. The chain's CDR3 is CASSQQNEKLFF. The CDR3 nucleotides are TGTGCCAGCAGTCAACAGAATGAAAAACTGTTTTTT.

This rearrangement joins TRBV25-1 to TRBJ2-5; TRBD2 agrees at 7 bases. TRBJ2-7 matches the DNA end more closely, so the J call is doubtful. The germline CDR1 and CDR2 sequences are MGHDK and SYGVNS. The CDR3 sequence is 14 residues long. The CDR3 DNA follows: TGTGCCAGCAGCCCCCGGGGAGGGGCCCACGAGCAGTACTTC. Its protein is CASSPRGGAHEQYF.

This chain connects TRBV6-5 to TRBJ2-1; 9 positions agree with TRBD2. CDR3 length: 16 residues. CDR1 is MNHEY, CDR2 SVGAGI, per germline. V dropped 0 bases and J dropped 7; count of bases not matched to a gene: 7. The CDR3 sequence: CASSYSPAGGTNEQFF. CDR3 sequence (DNA): TGTGCCAGCAGTTACTCACCAGCGGGAGGTACAAATGAGCAGTTCTTC.

This chain connects TRBV5-1 to TRBJ1-3, with 8 bases identical to TRBD1. CDR1 SGHRS and CDR2 YFSETQ come from the germline V gene. The CDR3 extends over 14 amino acids. Trimming removed 5 bases from V and 4 bases from J; junction bases left unmatched: 5. The chain's CDR3 is CASRGQGQGNTIYF. In DNA form, the CDR3 reads TGCGCCAGCAGAGGACAGGGTCAGGGAAACACCATATATTTT.

The V and J genes are TRBV5-6 and TRBJ2-7; 7 bases agree with TRBD2. Trimming removed 3 bases from V and 9 bases from J; junction bases left unmatched: 9. The germline V gene has CDR1 SGHDT and CDR2 YYEEEE. CDR3 size: 13 residues. This CDR3 reads CASSWALGEGQYF. The CDR3 DNA sequence: TGTGCCAGCAGCTGGGCCCTAGGGGAGGGGCAGTACTTC.

This clone was seen more than once but under ten times. The chain uses TRBV5-4 and TRBJ2-3; TRBD2 matches at 11 bases. J lost 2 bases, V lost 5 bases, and 13 bases had no gene match. This CDR3 region has 18 residues. Germline V gives CDR1 SGHNT, CDR2 YYREEE (reference sequence). The CDR3 here is CASRRGGLAESVTDTQYF. The CDR3, as DNA: TGTGCCAGCAGGAGAGGGGGACTAGCGGAGAGCGTCACAGATACGCAGTATTTT.

The chain has TRBV11-2 and TRBJ2-1; the match to TRBD2 covers 7 bases. CDR3 length: 14 amino acids. Unmatched junction bases numbered 0, after V lost 1 base and J lost 3 bases. Germline V gene lookup returns CDR1 SGHAT and CDR2 FQNNGV. CDR3 bases: TGTGCCAGCAGCTTAGGGGACTACTACAATGAGCAGTTCTTC. It codes for CASSLGDYYNEQFF.

The rearrangement joins TRBV6-4 to TRBJ2-7; D not resolved. This CDR3 has 13 residues. Germline V CDR1 and CDR2: MRHNA, SNTAGT. Trimming removed 4 bases from V and 6 bases from J, with 13 bases in between. The CDR3 is CASSVTPTGEQYF. CDR3 DNA sequence: TGTGCCAGCAGTGTAACCCCCACGGGCGAGCAGTACTTC.

In nucleotides, the CDR3 is TGTGCCAGCAGCTTGTATGGTAGTGTGACCCAGTACTTC. Its protein product is CASSLYGSVTQYF. The chain combines TRBV5-4 with TRBJ2-5, with D uncertain. Germline CDR1 SGHNT, CDR2 YYREEE (reference sequence). Trimming took 1 base from V and 7 from J, leaving 11 bases between them. This CDR3 is 13 amino acids long.

The rearrangement uses TRBV6-1 and TRBJ2-3; 7 nucleotides line up with TRBD2. The J segment lost 0 bases and the V segment lost 3 bases, leaving 3 bases of the junction unmatched. Per germline, CDR1 MNHNS and CDR2 SASEGT. The CDR3 is made up of 15 amino acids. The CDR3 DNA reads as TGTGCCAGCAGTGAGTCTAGCGGCAGCACAGATACGCAGTATTTT. This codes for CASSESSGSTDTQYF.

This clone has more than one count but fewer than ten. This chain links TRBV6-6 with TRBJ2-2; possible D gene TRBD1, 5 bases. The CDR3 length is 15 residues. CDR1 is MNHNY and CDR2 is SVGAGI in the germline V gene (reference sequence). The V end was cut by 7 bases, the J end by 7 bases, with 19 bases between. The CDR3 DNA reads TGTGCCAGCACTTCAGGGCTCGTAATGGGCGGGGAGCTGTTTTTT. Translated, it gives CASTSGLVMGGELFF.

This clone was picked up one time. The CDR3 sequence: CASSQMVTSGSTDTQYF. The CDR3 bases are TGTGCCAGCAGCCAGATGGTGACTAGCGGGAGTACAGATACGCAGTATTTT. This rearrangement joins TRBV4-2 to TRBJ2-3; TRBD2 matches at 12 bases. The germline gives CDR1 LGHNA, CDR2 YNFKEQ. V shed 3 bases, J shed 3 bases, and the junction held 7 bases outside the gene matches. This CDR3 spans 17 amino acids.

This sequence joins TRBV2 and TRBJ2-1; 9 positions match TRBD2. V shed 1 base, J shed 9 bases, and the junction held 10 bases outside the gene matches. Germline CDR1 SNHLY, CDR2 FYNNEI. CDR3 size: 16 residues. CDR3 loop: CASSEGVSGSGSEQFF. The CDR3 nucleotides are TGTGCCAGCAGTGAAGGAGTTAGCGGGAGCGGGAGTGAGCAGTTCTTC.

V gene TRBV19 combines with J gene TRBJ2-2, with 9 bases that match TRBD2. The trim removed 5 bases at V and 2 bases at J, leaving 6 bases unmatched. This CDR3 contains 16 residues. CDR1 and CDR2 (germline): LNHDA, SQIVND (reference sequence). CDR3 DNA: TGTGCCAGTAGTGCCGTTAGCGGGAGTAACACCGGGGAGCTGTTTTTT. Its translation is CASSAVSGSNTGELFF. The whole variable domain, remainder taken from reference TRBV19 and TRBJ2-2, is DGGITQSPKYLFRKEGQNVTLSCEQNLNHDAMYWYRQDPGQGLRLIYYSQIVNDFQKGDIAEGYSVSREKKESFPLTVTSAQKNPTAFYLCASSAVSGSNTGELFFGEGSRLTVL.

The chain combines TRBV6-4 with TRBJ2-6, with a tentative D call TRBD1 (5 bases). Germline V gene lookup returns CDR1 MRHNA and CDR2 SNTAGT. Trimming took off 6 bases at V and 0 bases at J, with 18 bases between the two ends. This CDR3 has 18 residues. CDR3 sequence (DNA): TGTGCCAGCAGCGCCACTCAATTGGGGCTCTCTGGGGCCAACGTCCTGACTTTC. Protein: CASSATQLGLSGANVLTF.

The chain joins TRBV18 to TRBJ1-5, with D possibly being TRBD1 (5 bases). Germline CDR1 reads KGHSH; CDR2 reads LQKENI. The V and J ends lost 8 bases and 5 bases respectively, with 13 bases between them. The CDR3 extends over 13 amino acids. In DNA, the CDR3 is TGTGCCAGCACCGAGGGACTTGATCAGCCCCAGCATTTT. The encoded protein is CASTEGLDQPQHF.

The V and J genes are TRBV5-4 and TRBJ2-7, with D uncertain. The CDR3 sequence is 11 residues long. The germline V gene encodes CDR1 SGHNT and CDR2 YYREEE (reference sequence). Trimming pared 3 bases from V and 4 bases from J, leaving 5 bases between. CDR3 nucleotide sequence: TGTGCCAGCAGCTCTCAGTACGAGCAGTACTTC. This encodes CASSSQYEQYF.

V and J are TRBV7-9 and TRBJ2-3, with a tentative D call TRBD2 (6 bases). Germline V gives CDR1 SEHNR, CDR2 FQNEAQ (reference sequence). The CDR3 has 16 amino acids. Trimming took 5 bases from V and 4 from J, leaving 19 bases between them. Here the CDR3 DNA reads TGTGCCAGCAGCCCAAGGGGACTCAGGCAGGCAGATACGCAGTATTTT. Amino acid sequence: CASSPRGLRQADTQYF.

The J gene is TRBJ1-1, the V gene TRBV19, with 9 nucleotides matching TRBD1. The CDR3 is 15 residues long. Germline CDR1 and CDR2: LNHDA and SQIVND (reference sequence). V lost 5 bases and J lost 1; bases outside the gene matches: 5. The CDR3 is CASSAGQGSNTEAFF. CDR3 sequence (DNA): TGTGCCAGTAGTGCTGGACAGGGGTCGAACACTGAAGCTTTCTTT. The full variable domain, its missing parts supplied by reference TRBV19 and TRBJ1-1, is DGGITQSPKYLFRKEGQNVTLSCEQNLNHDAMYWYRQDPGQGLRLIYYSQIVNDFQKGDIAEGYSVSREKKESFPLTVTSAQKNPTAFYLCASSAGQGSNTEAFFGQGTRLTVV.